This TCR beta chain was observed in a study of T cell responses to AZD1222 COVID-19 vaccine. The method was immunoSEQ multiplex PCR; TCRdb's version includes in-frame clones alone and lacks a portion of them. In the table there are over 130,000 clones, 92% of which are singletons. CDR1 and CDR2 from the germline V gene are SGDLS and YYNGEE. The CDR3 extends over 14 amino acids. Trimming took off 1 base at V and 6 bases at J, with 10 bases between the two ends. Study-level results: Two AZD1222 doses significantly raised spike-specific TCR breadth and depth over controls. Most donors were white British, females outnumbered males, and clonal diversity was possibly underestimated. Just a handful of people given AZD1222 tested seropositive at baseline. Targeting of unmutated variant regions was reportedly seen in nearly half of spike-specific TCRs.

This clone has just a few counts. Its antigen is as yet unknown. The receptor was isolated from an adult who received the AZD1222 COVID-19 vaccine. J is TRBJ2-2 and V is TRBV9; D uncertain. Source: peripheral blood, taken 28 days after the second AZD1222 dose. CDR3 in amino acids: CASSVQYRSGELFF. In DNA form, the CDR3 reads TGTGCCAGCAGCGTACAGTATAGATCCGGGGAGCTGTTTTTT.